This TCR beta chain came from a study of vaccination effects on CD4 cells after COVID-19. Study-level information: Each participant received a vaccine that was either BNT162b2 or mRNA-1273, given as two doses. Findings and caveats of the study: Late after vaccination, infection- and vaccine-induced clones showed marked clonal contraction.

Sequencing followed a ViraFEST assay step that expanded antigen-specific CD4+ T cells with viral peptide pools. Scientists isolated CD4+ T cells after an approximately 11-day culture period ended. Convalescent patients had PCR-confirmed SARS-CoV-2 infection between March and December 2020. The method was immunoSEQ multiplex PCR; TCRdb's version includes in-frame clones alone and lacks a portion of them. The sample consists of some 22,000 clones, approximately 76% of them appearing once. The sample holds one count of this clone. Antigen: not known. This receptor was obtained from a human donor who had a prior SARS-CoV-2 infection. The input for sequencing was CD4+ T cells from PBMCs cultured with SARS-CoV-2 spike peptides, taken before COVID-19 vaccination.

The CDR3 reads CASSDFVDSNNEQFF. The CDR3 coding sequence is TGTGCCAGCAGTGATTTCGTGGACAGCAACAATGAGCAGTTCTTC. The chain has TRBV25-1 and TRBJ2-1; TRBD1 might be the D (6 bases). Germline V gene lookup returns CDR1 MGHDK and CDR2 SYGVNS. With 3 bases removed from V and 5 bases from J, the gap between germline ends came to 14 bases. The CDR3 is made up of 15 amino acids.